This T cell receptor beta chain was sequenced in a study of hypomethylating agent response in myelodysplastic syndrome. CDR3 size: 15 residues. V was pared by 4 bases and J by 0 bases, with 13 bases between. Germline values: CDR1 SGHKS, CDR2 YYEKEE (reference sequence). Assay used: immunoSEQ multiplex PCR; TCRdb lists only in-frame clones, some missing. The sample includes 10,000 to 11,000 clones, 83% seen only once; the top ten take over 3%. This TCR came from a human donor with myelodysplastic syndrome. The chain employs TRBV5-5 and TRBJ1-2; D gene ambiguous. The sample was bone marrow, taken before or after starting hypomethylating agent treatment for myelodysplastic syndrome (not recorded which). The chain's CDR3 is CASSHEGATNYGYTF. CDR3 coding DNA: TGTGCCAGCAGCCACGAGGGAGCTACTAACTATGGCTACACCTTC.